The present entry profiles one T cell receptor beta chain with its context. Its antigen is not known. The V gene lost 0 bases and the J gene lost 6 bases, with 6 bases spanning the gap. The germline CDR1 and CDR2 sequences are SEHNR and FQNEAQ (reference sequence). This CDR3 has 12 residues. The data are from a study of OX40 agonist ivuxolimab in advanced cancers. Study-wide background: Cancers in dose escalation were hepatocellular, melanoma, renal cell and head and neck. Participants could have had prior anti-PD-1, anti-PD-L1 or anti-CTLA-4 therapy, and about 37% had some. Study results and limitations: The CD4+ and CD8+ T cells in the blood had expanded clonally by week 6 at 0.1 to 3.0 mg/kg.

Sequenced by immunoSEQ multiplex PCR; TCRdb stores in-frame clones only, minus some. The sample includes 55,000 to 80,000 clones, 87% of them seen just once. The sequencing used CD4+ or CD8+ T cells sorted from blood, collected in a trial of the OX40 agonist ivuxolimab. The receptor was derived from an adult with an advanced solid tumor such as melanoma, head and neck, liver or kidney cancer. V and J are TRBV7-9 and TRBJ2-7; D is undetermined. The CDR3 sequence: CASSLAWGEQYF. CDR3 nucleotides: TGTGCCAGCAGCTTAGCCTGGGGCGAGCAGTACTTC.